What follows are 13 T cell receptor beta chains derived from one specimen sequenced in a study of response to subunit inactivated influenza vaccine. TCRdb used MiXCR to reprocess the RT-PCR reads, holding one entry per CDR3 protein. This table holds roughly 500,000 distinct CDR3 sequences, roughly 23% found once. This sample was shared with a second study, whose subject was T cells expressing NK-cell markers. According to that study: 5'RACE template switching with UMIs generated TCR beta cDNA.

This sample comprised CD4+ T cells sorted from PBMCs, obtained 11 to 12 days after vaccination. The receptors come from a man between 45 and 60 years old who received an inactivated influenza vaccine.

The rearrangement joins TRBV24-1 to TRBJ2-5; no firm D call. V lost 3 bases and J lost 6, with 7 bases in between. The CDR3 is 12 amino acids. Germline CDR1 KGHDR, CDR2 SFDVKD. CDR3 nucleotides: TGTGCCACCAGTGATAACCCTCAGACCCAGTACTTC. The encoded protein is CATSDNPQTQYF.

The V call is TRBV28, the J call TRBJ1-6; D perhaps matches TRBD1 (5 bases). V gave up 6 bases and J gave up 10 bases, with 19 bases separating them. Germline V lookup: CDR1 MDHEN, CDR2 SYDVKM. This CDR3 has 15 residues. The CDR3 sequence: CASSLGGGVKSPLHF. The CDR3 region has the DNA TGTGCCAGCAGCCTGGGGGGGGGGGTAAAATCACCCCTCCACTTT.

The chain carries TRBV5-1 and TRBJ2-6; D is possibly TRBD1 (6 bases). This CDR3 is built from 15 residues. Trimming cost V 4 bases and J 0 bases, with 8 bases left between them. CDR1 and CDR2 from the germline V gene are SGHRS and YFSETQ. This CDR3 reads CASSRRGSGANVLTF. DNA for the CDR3: TGCGCCAGCAGCCGCAGGGGCTCTGGGGCCAACGTCCTGACTTTC.

V is TRBV5-1 and J is TRBJ2-3, with 8 bases identical to TRBD2. The CDR3 is made up of 14 amino acids. V dropped 4 bases and J dropped 6; count of bases not matched to a gene: 7. Germline V gene lookup returns CDR1 SGHRS and CDR2 YFSETQ. In DNA, the CDR3 is TGCGCCAGCAGCCCGGGACTAGTGGGGGATACGCAGTATTTT. Protein product: CASSPGLVGDTQYF.

This sequence joins TRBV29-1 and TRBJ1-1; 7 bases are shared with TRBD1. The ends lost 4 bases at V and 1 base at J; junction bases unmatched: 3. The CDR3 consists of 13 residues. CDR1 and CDR2 from the germline V gene are SQVTM and ANQGSEA. The CDR3 here is CSVATGPNTEAFF. The CDR3 coding sequence is TGCAGCGTTGCGACAGGGCCGAACACTGAAGCTTTCTTT.

There are a few counts of this clonotype. The V call is TRBV18, the J call TRBJ2-7; D is perhaps TRBD1 (5 bases). The V gene lost 2 bases and the J gene lost 4 bases, with 15 bases spanning the gap. Germline V CDR1 and CDR2: KGHSH, LQKENI. This CDR3 contains 15 residues. The CDR3 here is CASSPGAAIGYEQYF. The DNA of the CDR3 is TGTGCCAGCTCACCAGGGGCAGCCATAGGGTACGAGCAGTACTTC. Combining the CDR3 with reference TRBV18 and TRBJ2-7 gives the whole variable domain NAGVMQNPRHLVRRRGQEARLRCSPMKGHSHVYWYRQLPEEGLKFMVYLQKENIIDESGMPKERFSAEFPKEGPSILRIQQVVRGDSAAYFCASSPGAAIGYEQYFGPGTRLTVT.

The genes are TRBV5-1 and TRBJ2-7; D remains unclear. This CDR3 has 11 amino acids. From germline, CDR1 is SGHRS and CDR2 YFSETQ. Trimming removed 8 bases at V and 2 bases at J, with 8 bases between. The CDR3 DNA sequence: TGCGCCAGTCGAGGCCCCTACGAGCAGTACTTC. Amino acid sequence: CASRGPYEQYF.

This chain links TRBV7-9 with TRBJ2-1; 7 bases match TRBD2. CDR3 length: 15 amino acids. The V gene end was trimmed by 5 bases and the J gene end by 7 bases; junction bases not matched to a gene: 11. Germline CDR1 and CDR2: SEHNR and FQNEAQ (reference sequence). The CDR3 sequence is CASSPSGGGKNEQFF. The CDR3, as DNA: TGTGCCAGCAGCCCAAGTGGGGGAGGGAAAAATGAGCAGTTCTTC.

The gene calls are TRBV5-1 and TRBJ2-7; maybe TRBD1 (6 bases). This CDR3 spans 15 amino acids. Germline CDR1 is SGHRS and CDR2 is YFSETQ. V was shortened by 4 bases and J by 2 bases, with 16 bases between the two germline ends. Here the CDR3 DNA reads TGCGCCAGCAGCCCCCGATGGGACATGGCCTACGAGCAGTACTTC. Its protein product is CASSPRWDMAYEQYF.

V usage is TRBV7-2 and J usage is TRBJ2-5; 13 bases match TRBD2. V lost 5 bases, J lost 5 bases, and 5 bases stayed unmatched. The CDR3 is made up of 15 amino acids. Germline V gene data show CDR1 as SGHTA and CDR2 as FQGNSA. The CDR3 loop reads CASSKTSGGYETQYF. For the CDR3, the DNA is TGTGCCAGCAGCAAGACTAGCGGGGGGTACGAGACCCAGTACTTC.

This clonotype was counted a few times. The chain carries TRBV6-1 and TRBJ2-5; TRBD2 matches at 8 bases. The trim removed 3 bases at V and 5 bases at J, leaving 5 bases unmatched. The CDR3 sequence is 14 residues long. Germline V CDR1 and CDR2: MNHNS, SASEGT. The CDR3 loop is CASSEGPSGETQYF. The CDR3 nucleotides are TGTGCCAGCAGTGAGGGACCTAGCGGGGAGACCCAGTACTTC.

V and J are TRBV6-5 and TRBJ1-1, with a tentative D call TRBD1 (5 bases). The CDR3 length is 18 residues. CDR1 is MNHEY, CDR2 SVGAGI, per germline. The V end lost 4 bases, the J end lost 1 base, and 22 bases lay between the germline ends. CDR3 DNA: TGTGCCAGCAGTTCCGCTTGGGGGTCGAGGCAGCCGAACACTGAAGCTTTCTTT. Protein: CASSSAWGSRQPNTEAFF.

The chain employs TRBV7-9 and TRBJ2-1, with TRBD2 matching over 8 bases. CDR1 and CDR2 (germline): SEHNR, FQNEAQ (reference sequence). Trimming at V came to 3 bases and at J to 5 bases, leaving 12 bases not matched to a gene. This CDR3 is built from 17 residues. Written as DNA, the CDR3 is TGTGCCAGCAGCTTCGCCCTCCTTAGCGGGAACAACAATGAGCAGTTCTTC. Amino acids: CASSFALLSGNNNEQFF.